This TCR beta chain was sequenced during a study of blood T cell repertoires in COVID-19. Whole-study context: Samples came from the United States, Italy and Spain, spanning acute and convalescent COVID-19. The cDNA or gDNA used as material had been derived from T cells, B-cell-depleted T cells, or PBMCs.

Original data processing: By means of reference gene primer amplification, nucleated cell counts were estimated. Profiling relied on immunoSEQ multiplex PCR, and the TCRdb table lists in-frame clones only, not all of them. V and J calls and clone size come straight from that table; D and trimming were deduced from the DNA. The data hold approximately 15,000 clones, with around 90% observed a single time. The V end lost 8 bases, the J end lost 4 bases, and 13 bases lay between the germline ends. Germline V lookup: CDR1 MGHDK, CDR2 SYGVNS. The CDR3 runs 13 residues. Sequences were obtained from peripheral blood. The gene calls are TRBV25-1 and TRBJ2-3; D not certain. The receptor's source is a man aged 55 to 70 with active COVID-19. This CDR3 reads CASARIMADTQYF. In nucleotides, the CDR3 is TGTGCCAGCGCGCGGATTATGGCAGATACGCAGTATTTT.